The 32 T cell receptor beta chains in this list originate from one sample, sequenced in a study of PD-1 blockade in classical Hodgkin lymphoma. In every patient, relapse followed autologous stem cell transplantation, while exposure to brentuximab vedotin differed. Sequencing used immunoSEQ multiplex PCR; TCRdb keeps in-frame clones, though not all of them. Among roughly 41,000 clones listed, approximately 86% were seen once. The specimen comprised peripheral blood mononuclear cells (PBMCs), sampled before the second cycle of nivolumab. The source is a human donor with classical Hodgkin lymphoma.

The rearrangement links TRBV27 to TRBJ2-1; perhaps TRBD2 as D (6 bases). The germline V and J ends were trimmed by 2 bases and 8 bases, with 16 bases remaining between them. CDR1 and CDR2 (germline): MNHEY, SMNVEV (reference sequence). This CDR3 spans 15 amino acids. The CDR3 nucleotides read TGTGCCAGCAGTTTAGGTACTAGTAGGGACTATGAGCAGTTCTTC. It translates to CASSLGTSRDYEQFF.

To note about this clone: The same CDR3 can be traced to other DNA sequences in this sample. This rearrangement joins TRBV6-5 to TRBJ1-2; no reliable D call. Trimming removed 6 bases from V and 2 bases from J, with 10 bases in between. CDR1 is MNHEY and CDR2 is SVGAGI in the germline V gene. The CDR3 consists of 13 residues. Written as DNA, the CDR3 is TGTGCCAGCAGGGCCACAGCCAACTATGGCTACACCTTC. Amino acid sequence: CASRATANYGYTF.

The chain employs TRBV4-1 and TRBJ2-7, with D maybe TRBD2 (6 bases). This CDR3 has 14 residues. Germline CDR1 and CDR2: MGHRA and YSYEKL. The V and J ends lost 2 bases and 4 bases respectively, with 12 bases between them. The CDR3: CASSQRERNYEQYF. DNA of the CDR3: TGCGCCAGCAGCCAACGGGAGAGGAATTACGAGCAGTACTTC.

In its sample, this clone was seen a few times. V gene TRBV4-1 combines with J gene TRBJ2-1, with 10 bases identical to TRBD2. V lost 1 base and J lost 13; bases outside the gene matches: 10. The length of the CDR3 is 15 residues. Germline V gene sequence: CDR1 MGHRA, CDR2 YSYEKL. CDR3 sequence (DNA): TGCGCCAGCAGCCAAGCGAGCGGGAGGGCCATCTATCAGTTCTTC. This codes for CASSQASGRAIYQFF.

The CDR3 nucleotides read TGCGCCAGCAGCCAAAACCCACAGGGACTAGCGATACTCCAAGAGACCCAGTACTTC. This gives the protein CASSQNPQGLAILQETQYF. The rearrangement joins TRBV4-1 to TRBJ2-5; 10 positions match TRBD2. CDR3 length: 19 amino acids. Germline CDR1 MGHRA, CDR2 YSYEKL. J was trimmed by 1 base and V by 2 bases; bases with no gene match: 13.

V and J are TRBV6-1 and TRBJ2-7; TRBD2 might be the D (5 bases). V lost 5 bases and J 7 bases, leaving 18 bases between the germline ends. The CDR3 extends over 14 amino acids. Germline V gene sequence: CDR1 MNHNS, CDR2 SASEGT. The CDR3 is CASSTGDPPKEQYF. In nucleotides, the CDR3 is TGTGCCAGCAGTACCGGGGATCCACCGAAGGAGCAGTACTTC.

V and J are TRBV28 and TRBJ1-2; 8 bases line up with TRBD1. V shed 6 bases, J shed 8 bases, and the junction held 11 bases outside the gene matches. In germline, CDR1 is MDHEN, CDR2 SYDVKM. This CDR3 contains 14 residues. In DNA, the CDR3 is TGTGCCAGCAGGCCCCCTACAGGGGGGCTCGGCTACACCTTC. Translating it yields CASRPPTGGLGYTF.

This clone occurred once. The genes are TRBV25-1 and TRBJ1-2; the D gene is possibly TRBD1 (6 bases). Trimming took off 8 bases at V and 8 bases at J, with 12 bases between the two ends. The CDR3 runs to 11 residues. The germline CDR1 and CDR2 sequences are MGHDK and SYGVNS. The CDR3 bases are TGTGCCAGCGCCAGGGGACGCGGCTACACCTTC. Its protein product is CASARGRGYTF.

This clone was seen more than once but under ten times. The CDR3 reads CASSLVANEQFF. DNA of the CDR3: TGCGCCAGCAGCTTGGTTGCGAATGAGCAGTTCTTC. V is TRBV5-1 and J is TRBJ2-1; no definite D call. The CDR3 totals 12 residues. Deletions cut 0 bases from V and 7 bases from J, with 5 bases between. The V gene's germline CDR1 is SGHRS and CDR2 YFSETQ.

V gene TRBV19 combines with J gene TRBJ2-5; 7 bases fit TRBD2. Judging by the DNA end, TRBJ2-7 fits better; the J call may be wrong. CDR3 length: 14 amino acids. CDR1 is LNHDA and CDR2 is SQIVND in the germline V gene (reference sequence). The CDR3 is CASSWASGTYEQYF. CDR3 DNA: TGTGCCAGTAGTTGGGCTAGCGGCACCTACGAGCAGTACTTC.

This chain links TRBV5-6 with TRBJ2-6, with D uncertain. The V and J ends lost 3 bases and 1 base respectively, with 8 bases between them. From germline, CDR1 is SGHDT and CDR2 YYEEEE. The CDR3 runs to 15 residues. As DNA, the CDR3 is TGTGCCAGCAGCTCGTTGGAGTCTGGGGCCAACGTCCTGACTTTC. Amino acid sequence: CASSSLESGANVLTF.

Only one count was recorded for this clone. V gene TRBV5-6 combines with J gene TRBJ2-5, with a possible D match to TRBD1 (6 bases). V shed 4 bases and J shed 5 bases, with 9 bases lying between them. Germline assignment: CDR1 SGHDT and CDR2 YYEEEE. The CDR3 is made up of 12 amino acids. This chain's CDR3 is CASSITGETQYF. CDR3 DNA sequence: TGTGCCAGCAGCATAACAGGGGAGACCCAGTACTTC.

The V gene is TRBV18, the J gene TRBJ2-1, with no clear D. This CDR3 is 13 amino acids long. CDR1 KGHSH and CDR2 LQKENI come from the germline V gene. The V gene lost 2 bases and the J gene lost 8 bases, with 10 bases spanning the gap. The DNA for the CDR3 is TGTGCCAGCTCACCATTTAGGGCCCATGAGCAGTTCTTC. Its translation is CASSPFRAHEQFF.

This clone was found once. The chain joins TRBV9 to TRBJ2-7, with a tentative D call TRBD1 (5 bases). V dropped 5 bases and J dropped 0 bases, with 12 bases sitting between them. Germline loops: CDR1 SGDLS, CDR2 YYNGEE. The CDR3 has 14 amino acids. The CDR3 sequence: CASSARVGSYEQYF. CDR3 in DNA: TGTGCCAGCAGTGCCAGGGTTGGCTCCTACGAGCAGTACTTC.

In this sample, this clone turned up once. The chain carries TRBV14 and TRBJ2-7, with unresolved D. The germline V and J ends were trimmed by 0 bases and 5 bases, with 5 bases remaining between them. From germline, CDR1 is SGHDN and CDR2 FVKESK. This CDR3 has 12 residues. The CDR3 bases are TGTGCCAGCAGCCAAGATCGCCACGAGCAGTACTTC. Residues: CASSQDRHEQYF.

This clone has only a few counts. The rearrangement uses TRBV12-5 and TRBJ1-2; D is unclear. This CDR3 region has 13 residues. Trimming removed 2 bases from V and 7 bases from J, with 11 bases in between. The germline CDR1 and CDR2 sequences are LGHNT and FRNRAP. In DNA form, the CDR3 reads TGTGCTAGTGGTTTGCCTGGAGTGGGTGGCTACACCTTC. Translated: CASGLPGVGGYTF.

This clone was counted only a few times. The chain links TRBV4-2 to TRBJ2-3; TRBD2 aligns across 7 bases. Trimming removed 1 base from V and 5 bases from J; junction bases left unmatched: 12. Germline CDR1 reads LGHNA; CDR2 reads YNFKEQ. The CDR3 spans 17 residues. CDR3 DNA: TGTGCCAGCAGCCAAGGGCTCGGGGAAGCGGGAAAAGATACGCAGTATTTT. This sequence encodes CASSQGLGEAGKDTQYF.

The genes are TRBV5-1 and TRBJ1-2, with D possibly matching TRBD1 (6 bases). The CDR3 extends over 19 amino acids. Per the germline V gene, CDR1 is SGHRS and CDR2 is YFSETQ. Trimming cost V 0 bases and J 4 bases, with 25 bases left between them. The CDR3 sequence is CASSLAFPRTAISTYGYTF. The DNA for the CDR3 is TGCGCCAGCAGCTTGGCCTTCCCCAGGACAGCTATTTCTACCTATGGCTACACCTTC.

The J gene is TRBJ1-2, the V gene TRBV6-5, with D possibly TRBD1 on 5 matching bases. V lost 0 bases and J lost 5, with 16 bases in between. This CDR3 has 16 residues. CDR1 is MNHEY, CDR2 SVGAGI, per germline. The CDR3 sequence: CASSYSNNGGVYGYTF. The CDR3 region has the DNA TGTGCCAGCAGTTACTCCAACAATGGGGGTGTGTATGGCTACACCTTC.

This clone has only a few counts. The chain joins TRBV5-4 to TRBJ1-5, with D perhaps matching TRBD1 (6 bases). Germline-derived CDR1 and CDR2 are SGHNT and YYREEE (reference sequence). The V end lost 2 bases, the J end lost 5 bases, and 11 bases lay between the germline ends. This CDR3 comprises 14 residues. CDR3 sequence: CASSLQGLDQPQHF. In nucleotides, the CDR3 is TGTGCCAGCAGCTTACAGGGTTTGGATCAGCCCCAGCATTTT.

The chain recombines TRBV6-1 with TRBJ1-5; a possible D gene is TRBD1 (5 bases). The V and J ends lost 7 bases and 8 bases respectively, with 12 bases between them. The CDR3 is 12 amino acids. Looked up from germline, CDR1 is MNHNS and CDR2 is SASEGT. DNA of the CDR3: TGTGCCAGCATAGGGGTCGGTAAGCCCCAGCATTTT. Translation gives CASIGVGKPQHF.

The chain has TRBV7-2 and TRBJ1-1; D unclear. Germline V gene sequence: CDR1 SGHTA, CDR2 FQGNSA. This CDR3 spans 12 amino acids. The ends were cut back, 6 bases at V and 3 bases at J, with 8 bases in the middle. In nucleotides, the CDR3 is TGTGCCAGCAGTTACAGTTACACTGAAGCTTTCTTT. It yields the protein CASSYSYTEAFF. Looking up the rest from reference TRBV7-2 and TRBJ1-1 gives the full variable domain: GAGVSQSPSNKVTEKGKDVELRCDPISGHTALYWYRQSLGQGLEFLIYFQGNSAPDKSGLPSDRFSAERTGGSVSTLTIQRTQQEDSAVYLCASSYSYTEAFFGQGTRLTVV.

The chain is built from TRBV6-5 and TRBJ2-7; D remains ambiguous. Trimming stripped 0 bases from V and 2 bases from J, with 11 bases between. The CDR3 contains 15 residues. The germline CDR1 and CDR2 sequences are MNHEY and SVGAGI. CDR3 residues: CASSYSIGNTYEQYF. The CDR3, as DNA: TGTGCCAGCAGTTACTCGATTGGTAATACCTACGAGCAGTACTTC.

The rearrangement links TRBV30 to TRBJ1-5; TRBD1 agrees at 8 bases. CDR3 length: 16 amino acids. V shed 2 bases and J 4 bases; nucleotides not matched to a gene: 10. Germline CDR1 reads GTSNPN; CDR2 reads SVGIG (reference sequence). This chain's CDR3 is CAWSLPMTGVNQPQHF. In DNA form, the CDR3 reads TGTGCCTGGAGTCTACCAATGACAGGGGTAAATCAGCCCCAGCATTTT. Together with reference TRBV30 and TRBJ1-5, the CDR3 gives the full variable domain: SQTIHQWPATLVQPVGSPLSLECTVEGTSNPNLYWYRQAAGRGLQLLFYSVGIGQISSEVPQNLSASRPQDRQFILSSKKLLLSDSGFYLCAWSLPMTGVNQPQHFGDGTRLSIL.

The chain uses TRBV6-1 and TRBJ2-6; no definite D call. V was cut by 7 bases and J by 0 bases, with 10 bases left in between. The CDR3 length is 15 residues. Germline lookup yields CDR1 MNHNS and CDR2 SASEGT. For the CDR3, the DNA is TGTGCCAGCAAGAAGGAGTTCTCTGGGGCCAACGTCCTGACTTTC. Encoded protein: CASKKEFSGANVLTF.

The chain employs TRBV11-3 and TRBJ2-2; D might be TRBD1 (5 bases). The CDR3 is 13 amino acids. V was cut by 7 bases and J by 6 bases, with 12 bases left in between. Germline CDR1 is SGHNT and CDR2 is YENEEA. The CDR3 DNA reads TGTGCCAGCAAAGAGACAGTACCCGGGGAGCTGTTTTTT. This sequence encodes CASKETVPGELFF.

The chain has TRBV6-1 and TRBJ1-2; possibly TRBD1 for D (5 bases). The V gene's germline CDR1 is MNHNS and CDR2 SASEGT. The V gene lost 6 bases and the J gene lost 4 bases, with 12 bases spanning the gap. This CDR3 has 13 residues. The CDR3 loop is CASRGGTGYGYTF. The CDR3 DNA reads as TGTGCCAGCAGGGGGGGTACAGGCTATGGCTACACCTTC.

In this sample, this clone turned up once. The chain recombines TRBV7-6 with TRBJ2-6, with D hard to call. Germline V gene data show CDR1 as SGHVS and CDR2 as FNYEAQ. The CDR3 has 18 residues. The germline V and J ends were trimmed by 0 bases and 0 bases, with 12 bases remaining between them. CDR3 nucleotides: TGTGCCAGCAGCTTAGCGCTGACGTATATCTCTGGGGCCAACGTCCTGACTTTC. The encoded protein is CASSLALTYISGANVLTF.

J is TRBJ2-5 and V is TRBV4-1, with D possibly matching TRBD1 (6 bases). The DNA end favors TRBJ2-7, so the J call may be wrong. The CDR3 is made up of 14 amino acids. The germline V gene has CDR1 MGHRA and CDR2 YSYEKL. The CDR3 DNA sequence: TGCGCCAGCAGCTACAGGACAGAACGCTACGAGCAGTACTTC. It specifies CASSYRTERYEQYF.

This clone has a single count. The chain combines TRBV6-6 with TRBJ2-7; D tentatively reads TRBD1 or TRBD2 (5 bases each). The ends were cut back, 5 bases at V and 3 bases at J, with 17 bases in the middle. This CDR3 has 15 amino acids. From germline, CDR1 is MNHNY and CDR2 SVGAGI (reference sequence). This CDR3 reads CASSGPGDGDYEQYF. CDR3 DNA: TGTGCCAGCAGTGGCCCCGGGGACGGAGACTACGAGCAGTACTTC.

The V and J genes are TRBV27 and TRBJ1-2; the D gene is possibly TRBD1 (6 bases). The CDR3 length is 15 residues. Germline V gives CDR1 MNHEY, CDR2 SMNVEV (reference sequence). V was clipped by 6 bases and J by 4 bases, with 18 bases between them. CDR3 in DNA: TGTGCCAGCAGCTCTACAGGGAAAATTAGCTATGGCTACACCTTC. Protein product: CASSSTGKISYGYTF.

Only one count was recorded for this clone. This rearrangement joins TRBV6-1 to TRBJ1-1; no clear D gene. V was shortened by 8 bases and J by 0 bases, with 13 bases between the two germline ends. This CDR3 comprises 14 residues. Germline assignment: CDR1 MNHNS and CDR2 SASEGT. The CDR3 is CASRGGNMNTEAFF. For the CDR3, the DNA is TGTGCCAGCCGTGGTGGGAACATGAACACTGAAGCTTTCTTT.